This is a list of T cell receptor beta chains from one sample in a study of T cell responses to AZD1222 COVID-19 vaccine. TCRdb keeps only in-frame clones here, not all; method: immunoSEQ multiplex PCR. The table has 93,000 or so clones, 91% seen once; the top ten hold less than 55%. The sequences come from peripheral blood, collected on day 0 of AZD1222 vaccination. These receptors came from an adult in good health. Each CDR3 is given with its conserved first and last residue. The D gene is left open where the match is weak. Only part of the rows carry a size: once, few, many, or a class if the clone is expanded.

size: -; V: TRBV25-1; D: -; J: TRBJ2-2; CDR3: CASSENRGGFGELFF; DNA: TGTGCCAGCAGTGAAAACAGGGGAGGGTTCGGGGAGCTGTTTTTT
size: -; V: TRBV4-1; D: -; J: TRBJ2-7; CDR3: CASSQDVGYEQYF; DNA: TGCGCCAGCAGCCAAGATGTGGGGTACGAGCAGTACTTC
size: -; V: TRBV11-2; D: -; J: TRBJ1-1; CDR3: CASSLDGRYPNTEAFF; DNA: TGTGCCAGCAGCTTAGATGGACGGTACCCGAACACTGAAGCTTTCTTT
size: -; V: TRBV7-2; D: -; J: TRBJ1-1; CDR3: CASSLTRNTEAFF; DNA: TGTGCCAGCAGCTTAACAAGGAACACTGAAGCTTTCTTT
size: -; V: TRBV6-4; D: TRBD1; J: TRBJ1-2; CDR3: CASSVRPGQGYGYTF; DNA: TGTGCCAGCAGTGTCCGTCCGGGACAGGGTTATGGCTACACCTTC
size: -; V: TRBV7-9; D: -; J: TRBJ1-5; CDR3: CASSFSGDQPQHF; DNA: TGTGCCAGCAGCTTTTCAGGGGATCAGCCCCAGCATTTT
size: -; V: TRBV27; D: -; J: TRBJ1-1; CDR3: CASSLSVRVQSGEAFF; DNA: TGTGCCAGCAGTTTATCGGTTAGGGTCCAATCCGGGGAAGCTTTCTTT
size: -; V: TRBV5-1; D: -; J: TRBJ1-4; CDR3: CASSLGATSEKLFF; DNA: TGCGCCAGCAGCTTGGGGGCCACCTCTGAAAAACTGTTTTTT
size: -; V: TRBV6-2/TRBV6-3; D: -; J: TRBJ2-3; CDR3: CASSYSTLPRGDTQYF; DNA: TGTGCCAGCAGTTACTCGACTCTCCCAAGGGGGGATACGCAGTATTTT
size: -; V: TRBV28; D: -; J: TRBJ2-3; CDR3: CASSLSSRTGSTDTQYF; DNA: TGTGCCAGCAGTTTATCATCACGAACAGGGTCCACAGATACGCAGTATTTT
size: -; V: TRBV10-3; D: -; J: TRBJ2-6; CDR3: CAISPGLSSGANVLTF; DNA: TGTGCCATCAGTCCGGGGCTAAGCTCTGGGGCCAACGTCCTGACTTTC
size: once; V: TRBV19; D: -; J: TRBJ1-2; CDR3: CASSRGDDGYTF; DNA: TGTGCCAGTAGTAGAGGGGACGACGGCTACACCTTC
size: -; V: TRBV18; D: -; J: TRBJ2-7; CDR3: CASSPDSEQYF; DNA: TGTGCCAGCTCACCAGACTCCGAGCAGTACTTC
size: -; V: TRBV10-1; D: -; J: TRBJ1-1; CDR3: CASSEFGGTNTEAFF; DNA: TGCGCCAGCAGTGAGTTTGGAGGGACCAACACTGAAGCTTTCTTT
size: -; V: TRBV28; D: TRBD1; J: TRBJ1-1; CDR3: CASSLLQGGAFF; DNA: TGTGCCAGCAGTTTATTACAGGGGGGAGCTTTCTTT
size: -; V: TRBV6-4; D: TRBD2; J: TRBJ2-2; CDR3: CASSPGTTNTGELFF; DNA: TGTGCCAGCAGTCCCGGGACTACAAACACCGGGGAGCTGTTTTTT
size: once; V: TRBV7-3; D: -; J: TRBJ2-2; CDR3: CASSSLDRPGELFF; DNA: TGTGCCAGCAGCTCCCTAGACAGGCCCGGGGAGCTGTTTTTT
size: -; V: TRBV18; D: TRBD1; J: TRBJ1-3; CDR3: CASSPVPGQGSPYF; DNA: TGTGCCAGCTCACCCGTCCCGGGACAGGGATCCCCTTATTTT
size: -; V: TRBV28; D: -; J: TRBJ2-7; CDR3: CASSPNREQYF; DNA: TGTGCCAGCAGCCCAAACAGGGAGCAGTACTTC
size: -; V: TRBV5-1; D: -; J: TRBJ1-1; CDR3: CASSLWGRNTEAFF; DNA: TGCGCCAGCAGCTTGTGGGGACGGAACACTGAAGCTTTCTTT
size: -; V: TRBV2; D: TRBD2; J: TRBJ2-1; CDR3: CASSESRGSVWNEQFF; DNA: TGTGCCAGCAGTGAATCGCGCGGGAGTGTCTGGAATGAGCAGTTCTTC
size: -; V: TRBV13; D: -; J: TRBJ1-3; CDR3: CASSTGISGNTIYF; DNA: TGTGCCAGCAGCACAGGGATCTCTGGAAACACCATATATTTT
size: -; V: TRBV14; D: TRBD1; J: TRBJ2-7; CDR3: CASSQALGQGAEQYF; DNA: TGTGCCAGCAGCCAAGCCCTCGGACAGGGGGCCGAGCAGTACTTC
size: -; V: TRBV5-6; D: -; J: TRBJ2-1; CDR3: CASSLVGVNEQFF; DNA: TGTGCCAGCAGCTTGGTGGGAGTGAATGAGCAGTTCTTC
size: once; V: TRBV29-1; D: -; J: TRBJ2-7; CDR3: CSVHGGAFEQYF; DNA: TGCAGCGTTCACGGGGGAGCGTTCGAGCAGTACTTC
size: -; V: TRBV7-8; D: TRBD2; J: TRBJ2-7; CDR3: CASSLEGAGGPPFYEQYF; DNA: TGTGCCAGCAGCTTAGAGGGGGCGGGAGGGCCGCCTTTTTACGAGCAGTACTTC
size: -; V: TRBV3-1/TRBV3-2; D: TRBD1; J: TRBJ1-2; CDR3: CASSQVTTGTGGYGYTF; DNA: TGTGCCAGCAGCCAAGTGACGACCGGGACAGGGGGTTATGGCTACACCTTC
size: -; V: TRBV18; D: -; J: TRBJ1-2; CDR3: CASSPQSDLRGYTF; DNA: TGTGCCAGCTCACCACAGTCAGACTTGAGGGGCTACACCTTC
size: -; V: TRBV19; D: TRBD1; J: TRBJ2-7; CDR3: CASSTGQISYEQYF; DNA: TGTGCCAGTAGTACGGGACAGATCTCCTACGAGCAGTACTTC
size: -; V: TRBV29-1; D: -; J: TRBJ1-2; CDR3: CSVDFWGRGYTF; DNA: TGCAGCGTTGACTTCTGGGGGCGAGGCTACACCTTC
size: -; V: TRBV11-2; D: TRBD2; J: TRBJ2-2; CDR3: CASSFSGTSTGELFF; DNA: TGTGCCAGCAGCTTTAGCGGGACCAGCACCGGGGAGCTGTTTTTT
size: -; V: TRBV29-1; D: -; J: TRBJ2-7; CDR3: CSVEGSGYEQYF; DNA: TGCAGCGTTGAGGGTAGCGGATACGAGCAGTACTTC
size: -; V: TRBV11-3; D: -; J: TRBJ1-2; CDR3: CASWIRTPGGYTF; DNA: TGTGCCAGCTGGATCCGGACACCGGGCGGCTACACCTTC
size: once; V: TRBV4-1; D: -; J: TRBJ2-5; CDR3: CASSQSKRGEGETQYF; DNA: TGCGCCAGCAGCCAAAGCAAAAGGGGAGAAGGGGAGACCCAGTACTTC
size: -; V: TRBV10-3; D: -; J: TRBJ1-2; CDR3: CAISGQETNYGYTF; DNA: TGTGCCATCAGTGGACAGGAGACTAACTATGGCTACACCTTC
size: -; V: TRBV11-2; D: -; J: TRBJ1-1; CDR3: CASSFSGQMNTEAFF; DNA: TGTGCCAGCAGCTTTTCTGGACAGATGAACACTGAAGCTTTCTTT
size: once; V: TRBV23-1; D: TRBD1; J: TRBJ2-7; CDR3: CASSHRTGTSSYEQYF; DNA: TGCGCCAGCAGTCATAGGACAGGGACAAGCTCCTACGAGCAGTACTTC
size: -; V: TRBV28; D: TRBD2; J: TRBJ2-1; CDR3: CASSLLGTRVSNEQFF; DNA: TGTGCCAGCAGTTTGCTGGGGACTAGAGTCAGCAATGAGCAGTTCTTC
size: -; V: TRBV27; D: -; J: TRBJ2-1; CDR3: CASSLVGPYNEQFF; DNA: TGTGCCAGCAGTTTAGTGGGCCCCTACAATGAGCAGTTCTTC
size: -; V: TRBV19; D: TRBD2; J: TRBJ2-2; CDR3: CASMASGGTGELFF; DNA: TGTGCCAGTATGGCTAGCGGGGGAACCGGGGAGCTGTTTTTT
size: -; V: TRBV7-8; D: -; J: TRBJ1-2; CDR3: CASSSVLAVRYGYTF; DNA: TGTGCCAGCAGCTCAGTACTAGCGGTGCGGTATGGCTACACCTTC
size: -; V: TRBV29-1; D: -; J: TRBJ1-2; CDR3: CSGVRDGYGYTF; DNA: TGCAGCGGGGTCAGGGATGGCTATGGCTACACCTTC
size: -; V: TRBV6-5; D: -; J: TRBJ1-1; CDR3: CASARANTEAFF; DNA: TGTGCCAGCGCGAGAGCGAACACTGAAGCTTTCTTT
size: -; V: TRBV5-4; D: -; J: TRBJ2-2; CDR3: CASSSGPPSDTGELFF; DNA: TGTGCCAGCAGCTCGGGACCTCCAAGTGACACCGGGGAGCTGTTTTTT
size: -; V: TRBV28; D: -; J: TRBJ1-2; CDR3: CASSLSGGRGYTF; DNA: TGTGCCAGCAGTTTATCGGGGGGCCGGGGCTACACCTTC